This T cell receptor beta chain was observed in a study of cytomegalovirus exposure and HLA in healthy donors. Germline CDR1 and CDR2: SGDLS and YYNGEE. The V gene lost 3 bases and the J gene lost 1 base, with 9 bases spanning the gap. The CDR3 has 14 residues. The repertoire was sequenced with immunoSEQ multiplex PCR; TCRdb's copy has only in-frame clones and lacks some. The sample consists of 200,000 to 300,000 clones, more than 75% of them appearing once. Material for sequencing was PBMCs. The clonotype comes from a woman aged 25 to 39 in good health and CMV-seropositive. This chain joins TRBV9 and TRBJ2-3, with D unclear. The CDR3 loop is CASSEAPGTDTQYF. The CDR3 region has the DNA TGTGCCAGCAGCGAAGCGCCCGGCACAGATACGCAGTATTTT.